This entry lists 19 T cell receptor beta chains sequenced from one sample in a study of blood T cell repertoires in COVID-19. Measured with immunoSEQ multiplex PCR; TCRdb has only the in-frame clones, and not every one. The sample has a few hundred thousand clones; 87% are singletons. Specimen: peripheral blood. Receptor source: a woman between 45 and 60 years old who had recovered from COVID-19.

The chain recombines TRBV27 with TRBJ2-5; 9 nucleotides align to TRBD1. Losses at the gene ends were 3 bases for V and 7 bases for J; bases not matched to a gene: 9. The CDR3 runs to 15 residues. Germline CDR1 MNHEY, CDR2 SMNVEV (reference sequence). The CDR3 DNA reads TGTGCCAGCAGTTTTGGAGACAGGGGGAGAGGGACCCAGTACTTC. Protein product: CASSFGDRGRGTQYF.

The V gene is TRBV6-2 or TRBV6-3, the J gene TRBJ2-1; D gene uncertain. The CDR3 has 12 residues. Deletions cut 5 bases from V and 7 bases from J, with 9 bases between. Germline V gene lookup returns CDR1 MNHEY and CDR2 SVGEGT. CDR3 in DNA: TGTGCCAGCAGTCTTGACTGGAATGAGCAGTTCTTC. It specifies CASSLDWNEQFF.

The chain uses TRBV24-1 and TRBJ2-2; TRBD1 matches at 11 bases. The CDR3 spans 14 residues. The germline V gene encodes CDR1 KGHDR and CDR2 SFDVKD. V dropped 5 bases and J dropped 6; count of bases not matched to a gene: 1. CDR3 residues: CATSGTGGPGELFF. The CDR3 bases are TGTGCCACCAGTGGGACAGGGGGCCCCGGGGAGCTGTTTTTT.

The V gene is TRBV7-9, the J gene TRBJ1-2, with 9 bases aligning to TRBD1. Germline CDR1 and CDR2: SEHNR and FQNEAQ (reference sequence). The junction had 5 bases not matched to a gene; V was cut back by 3 bases and J by 6 bases. The CDR3 consists of 14 residues. The CDR3 DNA follows: TGTGCCAGCAGCTTTACTACAGGGGGCAATGGCTACACCTTC. It yields the protein CASSFTTGGNGYTF.

V is TRBV19 and J is TRBJ2-2; 8 nucleotides align to TRBD1. Germline trimming cut 8 bases from V and 6 bases from J; bases unmatched to any gene: 5. The CDR3 runs 13 residues. Germline assignment: CDR1 LNHDA and CDR2 SQIVND (reference sequence). The CDR3 protein is CASRDRRAGELFF. The CDR3 nucleotides read TGTGCCAGTCGGGACAGGCGGGCCGGGGAGCTGTTTTTT.

The V and J genes are TRBV7-3 and TRBJ2-1; unclear D gene. The CDR3 has 11 residues. V was shortened by 5 bases and J by 6 bases, with 5 bases between the two germline ends. Germline CDR1 SGHTA, CDR2 FQGTGA. The CDR3 DNA reads as TGTGCCAGCAGCCTGAGCAATGAGCAGTTCTTC. Translated, it gives CASSLSNEQFF.

The chain joins TRBV27 to TRBJ2-1; 8 nucleotides align to TRBD2. V dropped 5 bases and J dropped 1; count of bases not matched to a gene: 7. CDR1 MNHEY and CDR2 SMNVEV come from the germline V gene (reference sequence). CDR3 length: 16 residues. The CDR3 region has the DNA TGTGCCAGCAGTCTCGGGAGGGCATTTTCCTACAATGAGCAGTTCTTC. Translating gives CASSLGRAFSYNEQFF.

The chain recombines TRBV5-4 with TRBJ2-7, with 7 bases identical to TRBD2. Germline values: CDR1 SGHNT, CDR2 YYREEE (reference sequence). CDR3 length: 14 amino acids. Trimming took 4 bases from V and 8 from J; bases not matched to a gene: 12. The CDR3 protein is CASSTHLWGGKQYF. The CDR3 nucleotides are TGTGCCAGCAGCACTCACCTTTGGGGGGGGAAGCAGTACTTC. The whole variable domain, filled in from reference TRBV5-4 and TRBJ2-7, reads ETGVTQSPTHLIKTRGQQVTLRCSSQSGHNTVSWYQQALGQGPQFIFQYYREEENGRGNFPPRFSGLQFPNYSSELNVNALELDDSALYLCASSTHLWGGKQYFGPGTRLTVT.

V is TRBV6-5 and J is TRBJ1-2; 9 nucleotides line up with TRBD1. V gave up 6 bases and J gave up 3 bases; unmatched junction bases: 5. Germline V gene sequence: CDR1 MNHEY, CDR2 SVGAGI. The CDR3 covers 14 residues. The CDR3 loop is CASRTQGAHYGYTF. The CDR3 DNA sequence: TGTGCCAGCAGAACACAGGGGGCACACTATGGCTACACCTTC.

Comment on this clone: This specimen includes other DNA sequences encoding the same CDR3. The gene calls are TRBV19 and TRBJ1-6; D not certain. The CDR3 is 12 amino acids. The germline V and J ends were trimmed by 3 bases and 8 bases, with 5 bases remaining between them. Germline CDR1 and CDR2: LNHDA and SQIVND (reference sequence). This chain's CDR3 is CASSISDSPLHF. The CDR3 region has the DNA TGTGCCAGTAGTATCAGCGATTCACCCCTCCACTTT.

This chain joins TRBV6-6 and TRBJ1-2; TRBD1 agrees at 7 bases. The V gene end was trimmed by 6 bases and the J gene end by 3 bases; junction bases not matched to a gene: 7. In germline, CDR1 is MNHNY, CDR2 SVGAGI (reference sequence). This CDR3 region has 14 residues. The CDR3 region is CASRDKGQHYGYTF. For the CDR3, the DNA is TGTGCCAGCAGAGACAAGGGACAGCACTATGGCTACACCTTC.

The chain joins TRBV18 to TRBJ2-3, with D possibly being TRBD1 (5 bases). From germline, CDR1 is KGHSH and CDR2 LQKENI. The CDR3 extends over 16 amino acids. V was clipped by 6 bases and J by 1 base, with 17 bases between them. CDR3 bases: TGTGCCAGCTCCGACACCGGCGCAGGGCGCACAGATACGCAGTATTTT. Its protein is CASSDTGAGRTDTQYF.

This chain joins TRBV5-5 and TRBJ1-5; 8 bases map to TRBD1. The CDR3 extends over 14 amino acids. V shed 3 bases and J 7 bases; nucleotides not matched to a gene: 6. Germline V gene lookup returns CDR1 SGHKS and CDR2 YYEKEE (reference sequence). The CDR3 DNA follows: TGTGCCAGCAGCTCGGACAGGGACCGGCAGCCCCAGCATTTT. Amino acids: CASSSDRDRQPQHF.

The chain has TRBV3-1 (or the pseudogene TRBV3-2) and TRBJ2-3, with D uncertain. The CDR3 extends over 15 amino acids. The germline V gene has CDR1 LGHDT and CDR2 YNNKEL (reference sequence). The V end was cut by 0 bases, the J end by 6 bases, with 13 bases between. The CDR3 coding sequence is TGTGCCAGCAGCCAAGATCTTTTAGTAACTGATACGCAGTATTTT. Protein: CASSQDLLVTDTQYF.

The rearrangement uses TRBV2 and TRBJ2-7, with D unresolved. V was cut by 9 bases and J by 0 bases, with 15 bases left in between. This CDR3 has 14 amino acids. The germline V gene has CDR1 SNHLY and CDR2 FYNNEI. CDR3: CASGEESRSYEQYF. CDR3 coding DNA: TGTGCCAGTGGAGAGGAGTCCCGCTCCTACGAGCAGTACTTC.

The chain couples TRBV10-3 to TRBJ2-7; 7 bases align to TRBD1. In germline, CDR1 is ENHRY, CDR2 SYGVKD. This CDR3 is 14 amino acids long. The trim removed 7 bases at V and 0 bases at J, leaving 6 bases unmatched. The CDR3 loop is CAIKGTASSYEQYF. CDR3 DNA sequence: TGTGCCATCAAAGGGACAGCCAGCTCCTACGAGCAGTACTTC.

This clone was found a few times. The chain recombines TRBV6-6 with TRBJ2-7; the D gene is possibly TRBD2 (6 bases). This CDR3 contains 14 residues. Germline CDR1 and CDR2: MNHNY and SVGAGI (reference sequence). V shed 6 bases and J shed 6 bases, with 18 bases lying between them. Here the CDR3 reads CASRQLGGKGEQYF. The CDR3, as DNA: TGTGCCAGCAGACAACTCGGGGGTAAGGGCGAGCAGTACTTC.

There are a few counts of this clone. The rearrangement uses TRBV5-1 and TRBJ2-7, with 8 bases lining up with TRBD1. This CDR3 contains 15 residues. Trimming at V came to 3 bases and at J to 2 bases, leaving 7 bases not matched to a gene. Germline CDR1 SGHRS, CDR2 YFSETQ. CDR3 protein: CASSSGQGRAYEQYF. DNA of the CDR3: TGCGCCAGCAGCTCAGGACAGGGTAGGGCCTACGAGCAGTACTTC.

The chain is built from TRBV5-1 and TRBJ1-1, with D unclear. The CDR3 loop spans 13 amino acids. CDR1 is SGHRS and CDR2 is YFSETQ in the germline V gene. Trimming took 2 bases from V and 4 from J, leaving 9 bases between them. The CDR3 DNA is TGCGCCAGCAGCTTCGGCTCGGGCACTGAAGCTTTCTTT. It codes for CASSFGSGTEAFF. The entire variable domain, with the rest obtained from reference TRBV5-1 and TRBJ1-1, is as follows: KAGVTQTPRYLIKTRGQQVTLSCSPISGHRSVSWYQQTPGQGLQFLFEYFSETQRNKGNFPGRFSGRQFSNSRSEMNVSTLELGDSALYLCASSFGSGTEAFFGQGTRLTVV.